This TCR beta chain was documented in a study of blood T cell repertoires in COVID-19. Looking at the study overall: The United States, Italy and Spain provided the acute and convalescent COVID-19 samples. PBMCs, B-cell-depleted T cells, or T cells provided the cDNA or gDNA that made up the material.

Per the germline V gene, CDR1 is LNHDA and CDR2 is SQIVND (reference sequence). V was clipped by 11 bases and J by 4 bases, with 18 bases between them. This CDR3 has 14 residues. Per the authors' pipeline: Reference gene primer amplification yielded estimated nucleated cell counts. The method was immunoSEQ multiplex PCR; TCRdb's version includes in-frame clones alone and lacks a portion of them. V, J and clone size derive from that table, while D and trimming were established from the DNA sequence. The table records about 110,000 clones, roughly four fifths of them present only once. Sequencing was performed on peripheral blood. The chain links TRBV19 to TRBJ1-5; TRBD1 might be the D (5 bases). This clonotype was sampled from a woman in her 70s with acute or convalescent COVID-19. CDR3 loop: CASFGRQGNQPQHF. DNA for the CDR3: TGTGCCTCGTTCGGTAGGCAGGGAAATCAGCCCCAGCATTTT.